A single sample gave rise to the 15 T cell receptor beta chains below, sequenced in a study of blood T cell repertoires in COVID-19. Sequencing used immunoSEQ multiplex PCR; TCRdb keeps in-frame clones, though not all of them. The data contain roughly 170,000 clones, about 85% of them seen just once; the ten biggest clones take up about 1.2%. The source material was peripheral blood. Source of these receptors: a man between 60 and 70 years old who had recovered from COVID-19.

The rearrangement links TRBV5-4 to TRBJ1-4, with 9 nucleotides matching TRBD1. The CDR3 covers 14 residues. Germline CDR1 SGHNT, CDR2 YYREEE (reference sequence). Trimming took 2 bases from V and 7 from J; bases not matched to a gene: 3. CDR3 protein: CASSFRQGGEKLFF. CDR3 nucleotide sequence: TGTGCCAGCAGCTTTAGACAGGGGGGTGAAAAACTGTTTTTT.

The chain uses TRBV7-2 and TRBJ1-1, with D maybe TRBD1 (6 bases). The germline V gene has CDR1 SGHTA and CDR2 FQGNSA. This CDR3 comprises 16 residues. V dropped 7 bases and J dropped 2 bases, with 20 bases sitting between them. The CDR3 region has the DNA TGTGCCAGCAACATAAAGGGGGGGACTATAAACACTGAAGCTTTCTTT. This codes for CASNIKGGTINTEAFF.

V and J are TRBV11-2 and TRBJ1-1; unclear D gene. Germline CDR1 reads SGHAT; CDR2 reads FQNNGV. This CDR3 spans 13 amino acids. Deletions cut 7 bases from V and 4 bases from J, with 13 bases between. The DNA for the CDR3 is TGTGCCAGCACCACTAGGGTGGGCACTGAAGCTTTCTTT. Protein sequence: CASTTRVGTEAFF.

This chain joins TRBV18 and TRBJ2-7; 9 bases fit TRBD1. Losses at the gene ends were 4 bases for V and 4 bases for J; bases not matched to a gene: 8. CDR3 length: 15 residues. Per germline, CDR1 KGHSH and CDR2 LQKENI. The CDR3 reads CASSRGTGTAYEQYF. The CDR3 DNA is TGTGCCAGCTCACGTGGGACAGGGACGGCGTACGAGCAGTACTTC.

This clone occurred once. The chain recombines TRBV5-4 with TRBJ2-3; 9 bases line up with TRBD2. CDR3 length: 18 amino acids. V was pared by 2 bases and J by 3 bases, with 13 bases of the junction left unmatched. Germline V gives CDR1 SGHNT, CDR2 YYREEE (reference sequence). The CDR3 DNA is TGTGCCAGCAGCTTAGAACCAGGCGGCGGGGGGGTGACAGATACGCAGTATTTT. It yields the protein CASSLEPGGGGVTDTQYF. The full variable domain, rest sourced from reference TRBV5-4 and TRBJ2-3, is ETGVTQSPTHLIKTRGQQVTLRCSSQSGHNTVSWYQQALGQGPQFIFQYYREEENGRGNFPPRFSGLQFPNYSSELNVNALELDDSALYLCASSLEPGGGGVTDTQYFGPGTRLTVL.

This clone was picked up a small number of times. The CDR3 DNA is TGTGCCAGCAGCTTAATAAGGGGGCTAAGAAAGGACACTGAAGCTTTCTTT. As protein: CASSLIRGLRKDTEAFF. The chain joins TRBV7-2 to TRBJ1-1; 7 bases fit TRBD1. From germline, CDR1 is SGHTA and CDR2 FQGNSA. CDR3 size: 17 residues. Losses at the gene ends were 2 bases for V and 3 bases for J; bases not matched to a gene: 12. Full variable domain (outside the CDR3, taken from reference TRBV7-2 and TRBJ1-1): GAGVSQSPSNKVTEKGKDVELRCDPISGHTALYWYRQSLGQGLEFLIYFQGNSAPDKSGLPSDRFSAERTGGSVSTLTIQRTQQEDSAVYLCASSLIRGLRKDTEAFFGQGTRLTVV.

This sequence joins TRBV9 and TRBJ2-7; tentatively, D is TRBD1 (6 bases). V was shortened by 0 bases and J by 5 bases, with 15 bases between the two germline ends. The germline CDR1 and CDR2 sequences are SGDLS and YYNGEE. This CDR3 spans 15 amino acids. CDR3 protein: CASSVGGREVDEQYF. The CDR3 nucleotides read TGTGCCAGCAGCGTAGGGGGGCGCGAGGTCGACGAGCAGTACTTC.

CDR3 region: CASSLLGGRNAFF. The DNA of the CDR3 is TGTGCCAGCAGTTTATTAGGAGGGAGGAATGCTTTCTTT. This chain links TRBV27 with TRBJ1-1; no reliable D call. V lost 1 base and J lost 11, with 14 bases in between. There are 13 residues in the CDR3. Per the germline V gene, CDR1 is MNHEY and CDR2 is SMNVEV (reference sequence).

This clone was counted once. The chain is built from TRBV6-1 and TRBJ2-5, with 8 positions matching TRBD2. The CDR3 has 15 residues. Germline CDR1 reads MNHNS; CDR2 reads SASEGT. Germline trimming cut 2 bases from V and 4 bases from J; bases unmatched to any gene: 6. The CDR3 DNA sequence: TGTGCCAGCAGTGAAAATAGCGGGGTAGCAGAGACCCAGTACTTC. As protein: CASSENSGVAETQYF.

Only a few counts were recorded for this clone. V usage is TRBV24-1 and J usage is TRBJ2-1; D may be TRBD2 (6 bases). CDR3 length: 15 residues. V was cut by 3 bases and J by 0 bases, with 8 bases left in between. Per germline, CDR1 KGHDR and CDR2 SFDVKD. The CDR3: CATSDTGVSYNEQFF. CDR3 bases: TGTGCCACCAGTGATACGGGGGTCTCCTACAATGAGCAGTTCTTC.

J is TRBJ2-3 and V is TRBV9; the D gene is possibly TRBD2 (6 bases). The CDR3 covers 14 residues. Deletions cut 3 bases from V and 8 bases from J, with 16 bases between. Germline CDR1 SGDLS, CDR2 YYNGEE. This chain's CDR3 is CASSEGGGTSTQYF. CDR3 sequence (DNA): TGTGCCAGCAGCGAAGGTGGGGGGACGAGTACGCAGTATTTT. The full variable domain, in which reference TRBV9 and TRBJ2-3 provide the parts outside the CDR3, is DSGVTQTPKHLITATGQRVTLRCSPRSGDLSVYWYQQSLDQGLQFLIQYYNGEERAKGNILERFSAQQFPDLHSELNLSSLELGDSALYFCASSEGGGTSTQYFGPGTRLTVL.

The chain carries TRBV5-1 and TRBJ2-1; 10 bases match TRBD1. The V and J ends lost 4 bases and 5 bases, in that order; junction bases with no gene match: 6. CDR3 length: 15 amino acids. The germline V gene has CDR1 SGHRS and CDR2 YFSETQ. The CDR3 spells CASSLGTGEHNEQFF. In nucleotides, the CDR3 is TGCGCCAGCAGCCTAGGGACAGGGGAACACAATGAGCAGTTCTTC.

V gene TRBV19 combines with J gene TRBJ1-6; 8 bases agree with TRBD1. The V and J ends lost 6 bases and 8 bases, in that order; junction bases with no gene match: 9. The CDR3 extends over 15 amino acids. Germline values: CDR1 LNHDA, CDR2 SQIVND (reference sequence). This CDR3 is CASRQGAGVHSPLHF. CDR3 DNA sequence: TGTGCCAGTAGGCAGGGGGCCGGAGTTCATTCACCCCTCCACTTT.

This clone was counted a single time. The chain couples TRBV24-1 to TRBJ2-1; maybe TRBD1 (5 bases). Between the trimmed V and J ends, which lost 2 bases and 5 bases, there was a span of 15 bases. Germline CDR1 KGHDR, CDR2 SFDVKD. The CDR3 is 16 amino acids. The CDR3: CATSDSSRALNNEQFF. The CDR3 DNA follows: TGTGCCACCAGTGATTCGTCCAGGGCGCTAAACAATGAGCAGTTCTTC.

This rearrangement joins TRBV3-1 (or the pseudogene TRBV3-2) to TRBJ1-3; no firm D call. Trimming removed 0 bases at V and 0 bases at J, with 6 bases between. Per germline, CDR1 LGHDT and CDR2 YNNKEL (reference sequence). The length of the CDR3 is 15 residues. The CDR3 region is CASSQDHYSGNTIYF. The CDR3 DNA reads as TGTGCCAGCAGCCAAGACCACTACTCTGGAAACACCATATATTTT.